The 21 T cell receptor beta chains in this list originate from one sample, sequenced in a study of shared clonotypes between healthy human individuals. Here immunoSEQ multiplex PCR was the method, and the copy in TCRdb shows in-frame clones only, minus some. The data show a few million clones, 90% to 97% seen once. Sequenced: naive CD4+ T cells sorted from blood. Subset noted: CD45RA+ positively selected. These receptors came from a man between 18 and 35 years old in good health.

The rearrangement uses TRBV5-1 and TRBJ1-2, with unresolved D. Germline-derived CDR1 and CDR2 are SGHRS and YFSETQ. This CDR3 spans 13 amino acids. V was shortened by 1 base and J by 3 bases, with 7 bases between the two germline ends. CDR3 sequence reads: CASSLKADYGYTF. CDR3 nucleotide sequence: TGCGCCAGCAGCTTGAAGGCGGACTATGGCTACACCTTC.

The chain joins TRBV7-2 to TRBJ2-7; no clear D gene. Germline CDR1 and CDR2: SGHTA and FQGNSA. The CDR3 length is 13 residues. Trimming pared 5 bases from V and 3 bases from J, leaving 11 bases between. This CDR3 is CASSLRPDYEQYF. CDR3 in DNA: TGTGCCAGCAGCCTCAGACCTGACTACGAGCAGTACTTC.

This clone was found a few times. The J gene is TRBJ1-4, the V gene TRBV5-1; D gene uncertain. This CDR3 spans 12 amino acids. V was shortened by 5 bases and J by 7 bases, with 9 bases between the two germline ends. Germline lookup yields CDR1 SGHRS and CDR2 YFSETQ. The DNA for the CDR3 is TGCGCCAGCAGGATCAACAGTGAAAAACTGTTTTTT. This gives the protein CASRINSEKLFF.

The V gene is TRBV6-1, the J gene TRBJ1-1; 10 bases align to TRBD1. Germline V gene sequence: CDR1 MNHNS, CDR2 SASEGT. V gave up 7 bases and J gave up 7 bases; unmatched junction bases: 12. The CDR3 covers 15 residues. The CDR3 here is CASNPRRDRGREAFF. The DNA of the CDR3 is TGTGCCAGCAACCCTCGCCGGGACAGGGGCCGTGAAGCTTTCTTT.

The chain couples TRBV7-2 to TRBJ1-6, with D possibly matching TRBD1 (5 bases). Looked up from germline, CDR1 is SGHTA and CDR2 is FQGNSA. The CDR3 has 17 residues. V was trimmed by 5 bases and J by 0 bases, leaving 14 bases between them. CDR3 nucleotide sequence: TGTGCCAGCAGCCAAAACTACCAGGGCTCCTATAATTCACCCCTCCACTTT. It codes for CASSQNYQGSYNSPLHF.

The V gene is TRBV5-1, the J gene TRBJ2-1; D might be TRBD1 (6 bases). V lost 5 bases and J lost 8, with 20 bases in between. Germline assignment: CDR1 SGHRS and CDR2 YFSETQ. The CDR3 length is 15 residues. The CDR3 reads CASSPGTPKDHEQFF. Written as DNA, the CDR3 is TGCGCCAGCAGTCCCGGGACACCTAAGGATCATGAGCAGTTCTTC. The entire variable domain, with the rest obtained from reference TRBV5-1 and TRBJ2-1, is as follows: KAGVTQTPRYLIKTRGQQVTLSCSPISGHRSVSWYQQTPGQGLQFLFEYFSETQRNKGNFPGRFSGRQFSNSRSEMNVSTLELGDSALYLCASSPGTPKDHEQFFGPGTRLTVL.

This chain uses TRBV2 with TRBJ2-7; D unresolved. The CDR3 runs 15 residues. Germline-derived CDR1 and CDR2 are SNHLY and FYNNEI. The germline V and J ends were trimmed by 1 base and 1 base, with 11 bases remaining between them. The CDR3 DNA reads as TGTGCCAGCAGTGAAGGACCCGGGCAGTCCTACGAGCAGTACTTC. Translation gives CASSEGPGQSYEQYF.

The chain has TRBV11-2 and TRBJ2-3; no clear D. CDR1 and CDR2 from the germline V gene are SGHAT and FQNNGV. The V gene lost 5 bases and the J gene lost 0 bases, with 9 bases spanning the gap. This CDR3 spans 14 amino acids. CDR3 DNA: TGTGCCAGCAGCATCTTGGCTAGCACAGATACGCAGTATTTT. This gives the protein CASSILASTDTQYF.

This clone showed up just a few times. The sample has other DNA sequences that encode this CDR3 too. V and J are TRBV11-2 and TRBJ2-5; possibly TRBD1 for D (5 bases). This CDR3 contains 13 residues. Trimming pared 1 base from V and 3 bases from J, leaving 6 bases between. Germline CDR1 reads SGHAT; CDR2 reads FQNNGV. Here the CDR3 reads CASSLGQKETQYF. The DNA of the CDR3 is TGTGCCAGCAGCTTAGGACAGAAAGAGACCCAGTACTTC.

In its sample, this clone was seen once. The V call is TRBV5-1, the J call TRBJ1-6, with 7 bases matching TRBD1. The germline V gene encodes CDR1 SGHRS and CDR2 YFSETQ. The CDR3 length is 15 residues. Trimming removed 3 bases from V and 5 bases from J; junction bases left unmatched: 5. CDR3 sequence: CASSSSTGNNSPLHF. The DNA of the CDR3 is TGCGCCAGCAGCTCGTCGACAGGGAATAATTCACCCCTCCACTTT.

The chain recombines TRBV4-1 with TRBJ2-2; 12 nucleotides line up with TRBD2. Germline assignment: CDR1 MGHRA and CDR2 YSYEKL. The CDR3 length is 18 residues. V lost 3 bases, J lost 2 bases, and 7 bases stayed unmatched. CDR3 DNA sequence: TGCGCCAGCAGCCAGGGGGCTAGCGGGGGGGCCAACACCGGGGAGCTGTTTTTT. Amino acid sequence: CASSQGASGGANTGELFF.

The chain uses TRBV5-6 and TRBJ2-1, with D perhaps TRBD2 (5 bases). From germline, CDR1 is SGHDT and CDR2 YYEEEE. Trimming took 0 bases from V and 0 from J, leaving 10 bases between them. This CDR3 spans 16 amino acids. The CDR3 protein is CASSLGLASSYNEQFF. The DNA of the CDR3 is TGTGCCAGCAGCTTGGGGCTAGCCAGCTCCTACAATGAGCAGTTCTTC.

This chain uses TRBV12-5 with TRBJ2-6, with D possibly called TRBD1 or TRBD2 (5 bases each). This CDR3 is built from 17 residues. V was cut by 5 bases and J by 5 bases, with 19 bases left in between. Germline V gene sequence: CDR1 LGHNT, CDR2 FRNRAP. CDR3 nucleotide sequence: TGTGCTAGTGGTAGGGACGCAGGACAAAGTCGGGCCAACGTCCTGACTTTC. Its translation: CASGRDAGQSRANVLTF.

CDR3 sequence reads: CAISVSSGEETQYF. The CDR3 nucleotides are TGTGCCATCAGTGTGTCTAGCGGGGAAGAGACCCAGTACTTC. The genes are TRBV10-3 and TRBJ2-5, with 9 bases matching TRBD2. V shed 4 bases and J 3 bases; nucleotides not matched to a gene: 3. The CDR3 loop spans 14 amino acids. Germline V CDR1 and CDR2: ENHRY, SYGVKD.

About this clone: Other DNA sequences within the sample encode an identical CDR3. The V gene is TRBV7-2, the J gene TRBJ2-7; a possible D gene is TRBD2 (5 bases). Per the germline V gene, CDR1 is SGHTA and CDR2 is FQGNSA. Trimming took off 2 bases at V and 0 bases at J, with 5 bases between the two ends. This CDR3 has 13 residues. The CDR3 loop is CASSLRDSYEQYF. The DNA for the CDR3 is TGTGCCAGCAGCTTACGGGACTCCTACGAGCAGTACTTC.

This chain uses TRBV30 with TRBJ2-2; D perhaps matches TRBD2 (6 bases). Trimming took off 3 bases at V and 6 bases at J, with 14 bases between the two ends. The CDR3 loop spans 14 amino acids. Germline loops: CDR1 GTSNPN, CDR2 SVGIG (reference sequence). CDR3 protein: CAWSKGSGAGELFF. The CDR3 DNA reads TGTGCCTGGAGCAAGGGATCGGGGGCCGGGGAGCTGTTTTTT.

This chain links TRBV5-1 with TRBJ2-5, with D possibly being TRBD1 or TRBD2 (5 bases each). Trimming stripped 2 bases from V and 3 bases from J, with 11 bases between. There are 14 residues in the CDR3. Per germline, CDR1 SGHRS and CDR2 YFSETQ. The CDR3: CASSFGGAEETQYF. The CDR3 DNA reads TGCGCCAGCAGCTTTGGGGGAGCGGAAGAGACCCAGTACTTC.

To note about this clone: Different DNA sequences within this sample yield the same CDR3. The CDR3 sequence is CASSPGGNEQFF. The CDR3, as DNA: TGTGCCAGCTCACCCGGCGGGAATGAGCAGTTCTTC. The V and J genes are TRBV18 and TRBJ2-1; TRBD2 might be the D (5 bases). V was shortened by 3 bases and J by 7 bases, with 7 bases between the two germline ends. The CDR3 loop spans 12 amino acids. Germline CDR1 is KGHSH and CDR2 is LQKENI.

This clone appeared a single time. The genes are TRBV6-4 and TRBJ2-2; D gene uncertain. This CDR3 is 15 amino acids long. The ends were cut back, 4 bases at V and 4 bases at J, with 13 bases in the middle. Germline CDR1 and CDR2: MRHNA and SNTAGT. DNA of the CDR3: TGTGCCAGCAGTGTCGTTCCCGTAGGCACCGGGGAGCTGTTTTTT. It yields the protein CASSVVPVGTGELFF.

The chain recombines TRBV6-1 with TRBJ1-5; D not resolved. The CDR3 covers 15 residues. V was trimmed by 5 bases and J by 0 bases, leaving 11 bases between them. Germline V gives CDR1 MNHNS, CDR2 SASEGT. CDR3 nucleotides: TGTGCCAGCAGTAGTGGATCCTATAGCAATCAGCCCCAGCATTTT. Residues: CASSSGSYSNQPQHF.

CDR3 bases: TGTGCCAGCAAGTATCAGAGCACTGAAGCTTTCTTT. It is translated as CASKYQSTEAFF. The chain has TRBV6-1 and TRBJ1-1; the D is unclear. The CDR3 length is 12 residues. Germline V CDR1 and CDR2: MNHNS, SASEGT. The V end lost 7 bases, the J end lost 4 bases, and 10 bases lay between the germline ends.